This T cell receptor beta chain was obtained from a study of cytomegalovirus exposure and HLA in healthy donors. Regarding the study as a whole: An analysis done earlier found most TCR beta V segments productive about 87% or about 30% of the time. An observed cluster of highly shared sequence variants was recorded as a likely sequencing artifact. The dataset shows that most TCR sequences were rare, while some public TCRs occurred in many donors.

The PCR made use of 60 Vbeta and 13 Jbeta primers. Method: immunoSEQ multiplex PCR; TCRdb's copy keeps in-frame clones and lacks some. Among under 90,000 clones, more than 80% were seen once, and the ten largest hold about 2.5%. The CDR3 consists of 17 residues. V gave up 4 bases and J gave up 1 base; unmatched junction bases: 9. Germline V gene data show CDR1 as KGHSH and CDR2 as LQKENI. Comment on this clone: The antigen remains unidentified.

This TCR was sampled from a man between 18 and 35 years old in good health and CMV-seronegative. Sequenced material: PBMCs. This chain connects TRBV18 to TRBJ2-1; 8 bases match TRBD1. CDR3 DNA sequence: TGTGCCAGCTCACAACAACAGGGGGAAGTGTCCTACAATGAGCAGTTCTTC. Translated, it gives CASSQQQGEVSYNEQFF. Full variable domain (missing parts from reference TRBV18 and TRBJ2-1): NAGVMQNPRHLVRRRGQEARLRCSPMKGHSHVYWYRQLPEEGLKFMVYLQKENIIDESGMPKERFSAEFPKEGPSILRIQQVVRGDSAAYFCASSQQQGEVSYNEQFFGPGTRLTVL.